This section outlines one TCR beta chain sequence together with its context. The data originate from a study of blood T cell repertoires in COVID-19. The overall study: Material from acute and convalescent COVID-19 was sourced from the United States, Italy and Spain. T cells, B-cell-depleted T cells, or PBMCs supplied cDNA or gDNA.

The CDR3 consists of 14 residues. Original processing methods: Estimation of nucleated cell counts relied on the amplification of reference gene primers. Sequencing was performed with immunoSEQ multiplex PCR; in TCRdb, only in-frame clones are kept and a portion is missing. V, J and clone size reflect that table, while D and trimming were determined from the DNA. In the table there are fewer than 300,000 clones, 88% of which are singletons. The chain uses TRBV21-1 and TRBJ1-5; the D call in the table, TRBD1, was not verified against the DNA. TRBV21-1 has pseudogene status. The TCR was taken from a woman aged 25 to 39 with acute or convalescent COVID-19. Material for sequencing was peripheral blood. CDR3 bases: TGTGCCAGCAACCCAAAGGCCAGGTATCAGCCCCAGCATTTT. The encoded protein is CASNPKARYQPQHF.